This is a list of T cell receptor beta chains from one sample in a study of chemoradiotherapy in HPV16-positive cancers. Data came from immunoSEQ multiplex PCR; TCRdb stores just in-frame clones and leaves some out. Of about 12,000 clones in the sample, 60% to 85% were seen once. Sampling took place from a patient who underwent chemoradiotherapy. These receptor sequences come from a human donor with HPV-associated anogenital cancer. CDR3s include the opening cysteine and the closing phenylalanine or tryptophan. Each record gives: V gene, J gene, clone size, D gene, CDR3 DNA, CDR3 protein. The D gene is left open where the match is weak. Clone size is given for some rows only: seen once, a few or many times, or a class if the clone is expanded.

>TRBV11-2|TRBJ2-1|once|TRBD2
TGTGCCAGCAGCTTAGAGCCAGCGGGGGGCTACAATGAGCAGTTCTTC
CASSLEPAGGYNEQFF
>TRBV5-1|TRBJ2-5|once|NA
TGCGCCAGCAGGTTAATTCAAGCGGTACTTCAAGAGACCCAGTACTTC
CASRLIQAVLQETQYF
>TRBV6-1|TRBJ1-1|NA|TRBD1
TGTGCCAGCGGGACAGGGCCGAACACTGAAGCTTTCTTT
CASGTGPNTEAFF
>TRBV7-9|TRBJ1-6|NA|NA
TGTGCCAGCAGCGCCCTCAAGGGAACGAGTTCACCCCTCCACTTT
CASSALKGTSSPLHF
>TRBV7-2|TRBJ2-2|NA|NA
TGTGCCAGCAGCCTAGGACAAAATGCCGGGGAGCTGTTTTTT
CASSLGQNAGELFF
>TRBV6-1|TRBJ2-1|NA|NA
TGTGCCAGCAGGGCCGGGACATATGAGCAGTTCTTC
CASRAGTYEQFF
>TRBV5-6|TRBJ2-7|NA|NA
TGTGCCAGCAGCTCCTACGAGGGCGCAGGTTTTTTATACGAGCAGTACTTC
CASSSYEGAGFLYEQYF
>TRBV5-1|TRBJ1-1|NA|NA
TGCGCCAGCAGCTTGGGTGGGGCACTCACCACTGAAGCTTTCTTT
CASSLGGALTTEAFF
>TRBV7-9|TRBJ2-3|once|NA
TGTGCCAGCAGCTTTTTACAGGGTGAGGGGGACACAGATACGCAGTATTTT
CASSFLQGEGDTDTQYF
>TRBV18|TRBJ1-1|NA|NA
TGTGCCAGCTCACCACTAAGATCCAACACTGAAGCTTTCTTT
CASSPLRSNTEAFF
>TRBV7-2|TRBJ1-1|NA|NA
TGTGCCAGCAGCTGGCGGATGAACACTGAAGCTTTCTTT
CASSWRMNTEAFF
>TRBV12-5|TRBJ2-1|NA|TRBD1
TGTGCTAGTGCCACGTCCGGGACAGGGGCCAATGAGCAGTTCTTC
CASATSGTGANEQFF
>TRBV7-9|TRBJ1-1|once|NA
TGTGCCAGCAGCCCGCAGGGCGGTAGAAACACTGAAGCTTTCTTT
CASSPQGGRNTEAFF
>TRBV5-1|TRBJ2-3|NA|TRBD2
TGCGCCAGCAGCGGAACACTAGCGGGGGGCACAGATACGCAGTATTTT
CASSGTLAGGTDTQYF
>TRBV30|TRBJ1-2|NA|NA
TGTGCCTGGAACCCGAGCTCGGGAGCCGGCTACACCTTC
CAWNPSSGAGYTF
>TRBV5-4|TRBJ2-1|NA|NA
TGTGCCAGCAGCCCAACAGGAGGGGTTTCGAATGAGCAGTTCTTC
CASSPTGGVSNEQFF
>TRBV6-1|TRBJ1-5|NA|NA
TGTGCCAGCAGTTCGGGGAGCAATCAGCCCCAGCATTTT
CASSSGSNQPQHF
>TRBV4-2|TRBJ2-3|NA|NA
TGTGCCAGCAGCCTTTCTCCAGGGACTAGCACAGATACGCAGTATTTT
CASSLSPGTSTDTQYF
>TRBV19|TRBJ2-2|NA|TRBD2
TGTGCCAGTAGTATCTTAAGCGGGGGGGCTCCCGGGGAGCTGTTTTTT
CASSILSGGAPGELFF
>TRBV21-1|TRBJ2-5|NA|NA
TGTGCCGTGCAGGGTGGAGCAGAGACCCAGTACTTC
CAVQGGAETQYF
>TRBV27|TRBJ1-1|NA|TRBD1
TGTGCCAGCAGCCCCCGACAGGGGAAGAACACTGAAGCTTTCTTT
CASSPRQGKNTEAFF
>TRBV5-6|TRBJ1-1|NA|NA
TGTGCCAGCAGCTTGGGGGGGCGCGCCACTGAAGCTTTCTTT
CASSLGGRATEAFF
>TRBV5-8|TRBJ2-5|NA|TRBD2
TGTGCCAGCAGCTTGGTCGGTCTAGCGGAAATCCAAGAGACCCAGTACTTC
CASSLVGLAEIQETQYF
>TRBV5-6|TRBJ2-3|NA|TRBD1
TGTGCCAGCAGCTTGGCCCCCCTTTACAGGGGAGATACGCAGTATTTT
CASSLAPLYRGDTQYF
>TRBV5-4|TRBJ1-1|NA|NA
TGTGCCAGCAGCTTCAGTGGCACTGAAGCTTTCTTT
CASSFSGTEAFF
>TRBV4-3|TRBJ1-2|NA|TRBD1
TGCGCCAGCAGCCAAGATTTTGGGACAGGGCTTCAAGGCTACACCTTC
CASSQDFGTGLQGYTF
>TRBV19|TRBJ2-1|NA|NA
TGTGCCAGTAGTCTACAGTACAATGAGCAGTTCTTC
CASSLQYNEQFF
>TRBV9|TRBJ2-7|NA|NA
TGTGCCAGCAGACCTAACCCAACCTCCTACGAGCAGTACTTC
CASRPNPTSYEQYF
>TRBV4-3|TRBJ2-3|NA|TRBD2
TGCGCCAGCAGCCAGGACCTAGCGGCTAGCACAGATACGCAGTATTTT
CASSQDLAASTDTQYF
>TRBV6-5|TRBJ2-1|NA|TRBD2
TGTGCCAGCAGTTCAAGCAGACTAGCGGGGGGTTATGAGCAGTTCTTC
CASSSSRLAGGYEQFF
>TRBV29-1|TRBJ1-1|once|NA
TGCAGCGTTGAAACAGGGAACACTGAAGCTTTCTTT
CSVETGNTEAFF
>TRBV4-2|TRBJ2-5|NA|TRBD2
TGTGCCAGCAGCCAAGCTTCGGGGGGGTATCCCGACTTCCAAGAGACCCAGTACTTC
CASSQASGGYPDFQETQYF
>TRBV29-1|TRBJ1-3|NA|NA
TGCAGCGTTGAAGGCGAGTCTGGAAACACCATATATTTT
CSVEGESGNTIYF
>TRBV7-3|TRBJ2-3|NA|TRBD2
TGTGCCAGCAGCCCAGCGGCGGGGGGAGTAGATACGCAGTATTTT
CASSPAAGGVDTQYF
>TRBV2|TRBJ1-2|NA|NA
TGTGCCAGCAGTGAAAGGGGGGAAGAGAACTATGGCTACACCTTC
CASSERGEENYGYTF
>TRBV4-2|TRBJ1-1|few|NA
TGTGCCAGCAGCCAAGATGGTACGGTTGATGAAGCTTTCTTT
CASSQDGTVDEAFF
>TRBV19|TRBJ1-1|NA|NA
TGTGCCAGTAGTATAGGCAGGTTCACTGAAGCTTTCTTT
CASSIGRFTEAFF
>TRBV7-2|TRBJ1-2|few|TRBD1
TGTGCCAGCACCCGACAGGGTGGTTATGGCTACACCTTC
CASTRQGGYGYTF
>TRBV7-9|TRBJ2-1|NA|NA
TGTGCCAGCAGCTTATTGCAGGAGCAGTTCTTC
CASSLLQEQFF
>TRBV2|TRBJ2-7|NA|NA
TGTGCCAGCAGCTTTGCTCTTGGCAGCTCCTACGAGCAGTACTTC
CASSFALGSSYEQYF
>TRBV9|TRBJ1-1|NA|TRBD1
TGTGCCAGCAGCGTTGGGTTGGCAGGGGGCCGTACTGAAGCTTTCTTT
CASSVGLAGGRTEAFF
>TRBV4-3|TRBJ1-1|medium-sized|TRBD1
TGCGCCAGCAGCCAGCAACCACAGGGGGGAAACACTGAAGCTTTCTTT
CASSQQPQGGNTEAFF
>TRBV25-1|TRBJ1-4|few|NA
TGTGCCAGCAGTTTACGGGAAAAACTGTTTTTT
CASSLREKLFF
>TRBV6-1|TRBJ1-6|NA|NA
TGTGCCAGCAGTGGAGGGACGACCTCCTATAATTCACCCCTCCACTTT
CASSGGTTSYNSPLHF
>TRBV5-1|TRBJ1-2|NA|NA
TGCGCCAGCAGCTTGGTTCAGGACTATGGCTACACCTTC
CASSLVQDYGYTF
>TRBV7-2|TRBJ2-1|NA|NA
TGTGCCAGCAGCAGCTTTTCGAGCCACAATGAGCAGTTCTTC
CASSSFSSHNEQFF
>TRBV2|TRBJ1-1|NA|NA
TGTGCCAGCAGCGGAAACAGTGGGACTGAAGCTTTCTTT
CASSGNSGTEAFF
>TRBV9|TRBJ2-1|NA|TRBD2
TGTGCCAGCAGCGGGGACCGACTAGCGCCCTACAATGAGCAGTTCTTC
CASSGDRLAPYNEQFF
>TRBV9|TRBJ2-5|NA|TRBD2
TGTGCCAGCAGCGTAGGCGGGGGACAAGAGACCCAGTACTTC
CASSVGGGQETQYF